The 15 T cell receptor beta chains below come from one sample, sequenced in a study of CD8+ T cells in alopecia areata. Following extraction, RNA underwent reverse transcription to cDNA, which served as the sequencing template. Clones were read by immunoSEQ multiplex PCR, and TCRdb kept only the in-frame ones, dropping some. This table holds about 120,000 clones, roughly 57% found once. Regarding treatment: oral pan-JAK inhibitor, 5-10 mg twice daily. The sequenced sample was CD4+ T cells sorted from blood, obtained at week 4, from a patient treated with tofacitinib. These receptors were collected from a human donor with alopecia areata.

The chain combines TRBV29-1 with TRBJ2-7, with D perhaps being TRBD1 or TRBD2 (5 bases each). Per germline, CDR1 SQVTM and CDR2 ANQGSEA. V was cut by 2 bases and J by 7 bases, with 12 bases left in between. The CDR3 loop spans 12 amino acids. This CDR3 is CSVEPGTGEQYF. In nucleotides, the CDR3 is TGCAGCGTTGAACCAGGGACGGGGGAGCAGTACTTC.

This clone was observed a single time. This rearrangement joins TRBV19 to TRBJ1-5; D gene uncertain. The V and J ends lost 5 bases and 4 bases respectively, with 9 bases between them. CDR3 length: 13 amino acids. Germline assignment: CDR1 LNHDA and CDR2 SQIVND (reference sequence). CDR3 nucleotides: TGTGCCAGTAGTTACAGCTTTAATCAGCCCCAGCATTTT. Protein product: CASSYSFNQPQHF.

The CDR3 region is CAWGRNQETQYF. The CDR3 bases are TGTGCCTGGGGACGGAACCAAGAGACCCAGTACTTC. The chain couples TRBV30 to TRBJ2-5; unclear D gene. CDR3 length equals 12 residues. Germline CDR1 is GTSNPN and CDR2 is SVGIG (reference sequence). V lost 5 bases and J 0 bases, leaving 7 bases between the germline ends.

Regarding this clone: The identical CDR3 is also encoded by other nucleotide sequences in the sample. The chain is built from TRBV5-1 and TRBJ2-5; D not certain. The CDR3 extends over 12 amino acids. The V gene lost 0 bases and the J gene lost 0 bases, with 0 bases spanning the gap. Germline CDR1 reads SGHRS; CDR2 reads YFSETQ. CDR3 in amino acids: CASSLDQETQYF. The CDR3 nucleotides are TGCGCCAGCAGCTTGGACCAAGAGACCCAGTACTTC.

The genes are TRBV5-1 and TRBJ1-1, with D maybe TRBD1 (6 bases). The ends were cut back, 5 bases at V and 0 bases at J, with 17 bases in the middle. The germline CDR1 and CDR2 sequences are SGHRS and YFSETQ. The CDR3 spans 16 residues. CDR3 sequence reads: CASRLTGGGLNTEAFF. The CDR3 DNA reads as TGCGCCAGCAGGCTGACAGGAGGAGGGTTGAACACTGAAGCTTTCTTT.

The V and J genes are TRBV19 and TRBJ1-5, with 10 bases matching TRBD1. The V segment lost 8 bases and the J segment 2 bases; nucleotides outside the gene matches: 6. The CDR3 is 15 residues long. Germline V gene data show CDR1 as LNHDA and CDR2 as SQIVND (reference sequence). The CDR3 sequence: CASDRGRTGNQPQHF. The DNA of the CDR3 is TGTGCCAGTGACAGGGGGCGAACGGGCAATCAGCCCCAGCATTTT.

In this sample, this clone turned up a few times. The CDR3 DNA is TGTGCCAGCAGCCAAGCCCTTTCCTACGAGCAGTACTTC. This encodes CASSQALSYEQYF. The V call is TRBV14, the J call TRBJ2-7; D is ambiguous. Germline V gene sequence: CDR1 SGHDN, CDR2 FVKESK. V lost 1 base, J lost 1 base, and 5 bases lay in between. The CDR3 has 13 amino acids.

The gene calls are TRBV5-4 and TRBJ2-2; TRBD1 matches 7 bases. Germline CDR1 and CDR2: SGHNT and YYREEE (reference sequence). The J segment lost 2 bases and the V segment lost 4 bases, leaving 2 bases of the junction unmatched. There are 14 residues in the CDR3. The DNA for the CDR3 is TGTGCCAGCAGCCGGGACAGAAACACCGGGGAGCTGTTTTTT. The encoded protein is CASSRDRNTGELFF.

This sequence joins TRBV29-1 and TRBJ2-6; 7 bases align to TRBD2. Germline-derived CDR1 and CDR2 are SQVTM and ANQGSEA. The V gene end was trimmed by 5 bases and the J gene end by 4 bases; junction bases not matched to a gene: 5. There are 14 residues in the CDR3. The CDR3 nucleotides are TGCAGCGTTACGGCGGGGGACGGGGCCAACGTCCTGACTTTC. This encodes CSVTAGDGANVLTF. Drawing the rest from reference TRBV29-1 and TRBJ2-6, the complete variable domain is SAVISQKPSRDICQRGTSLTIQCQVDSQVTMMFWYRQQPGQSLTLIATANQGSEATYESGFVIDKFPISRPNLTFSTLTVSNMSPEDSSIYLCSVTAGDGANVLTFGAGSRLTVL.

The rearrangement links TRBV6-5 to TRBJ2-3, with 7 nucleotides matching TRBD1. From germline, CDR1 is MNHEY and CDR2 SVGAGI. V lost 6 bases to trimming and J lost 3 bases; unmatched junction nucleotides: 6. The CDR3 totals 14 residues. In nucleotides, the CDR3 is TGTGCCAGCAGATCTAGGGGGCTGACAGATACGCAGTATTTT. Encoded protein: CASRSRGLTDTQYF.

This clone was recorded only once. Here the CDR3 reads CASSQGLEVETYGYTF. CDR3 DNA: TGCGCCAGCAGCCAAGGTTTGGAAGTAGAAACCTATGGCTACACCTTC. The genes are TRBV4-3 and TRBJ1-2; no clear D. V was cut by 1 base and J by 4 bases, with 16 bases left in between. The CDR3 totals 16 residues. Germline assignment: CDR1 LGHNA and CDR2 YSLEER.

The chain is built from TRBV25-1 and TRBJ1-2; D uncertain. CDR1 MGHDK and CDR2 SYGVNS come from the germline V gene. The V end was cut by 4 bases, the J end by 3 bases, with 6 bases between. The CDR3 loop spans 12 amino acids. CDR3 residues: CASSGTDYGYTF. CDR3 DNA: TGTGCCAGCAGTGGGACTGACTATGGCTACACCTTC.

The genes are TRBV29-1 and TRBJ2-3, with a weak D call TRBD1 (7 bases). Germline values: CDR1 SQVTM, CDR2 ANQGSEA. The CDR3 consists of 14 residues. V gave up 4 bases and J gave up 2 bases, with 13 bases separating them. The CDR3 sequence: CSVGQGDFTDTQYF. For the CDR3, the DNA is TGCAGCGTTGGCCAGGGGGACTTCACAGATACGCAGTATTTT.

This clone was observed a few times. The rearrangement uses TRBV5-1 and TRBJ2-2; 7 positions match TRBD1. Per germline, CDR1 SGHRS and CDR2 YFSETQ. CDR3 length: 16 residues. V gave up 0 bases and J gave up 0 bases; unmatched junction bases: 2. The CDR3 region is CASSLVTGANTGELFF. For the CDR3, the DNA is TGCGCCAGCAGCTTGGTAACAGGGGCGAACACCGGGGAGCTGTTTTTT.

The chain employs TRBV7-2 and TRBJ2-5, with D hard to call. V lost 0 bases and J lost 9, with 8 bases in between. The CDR3 extends over 12 amino acids. Germline CDR1 reads SGHTA; CDR2 reads FQGNSA. CDR3 sequence: CASSLAERAQYF. CDR3 coding DNA: TGTGCCAGCAGCTTAGCGGAACGGGCCCAGTACTTC.